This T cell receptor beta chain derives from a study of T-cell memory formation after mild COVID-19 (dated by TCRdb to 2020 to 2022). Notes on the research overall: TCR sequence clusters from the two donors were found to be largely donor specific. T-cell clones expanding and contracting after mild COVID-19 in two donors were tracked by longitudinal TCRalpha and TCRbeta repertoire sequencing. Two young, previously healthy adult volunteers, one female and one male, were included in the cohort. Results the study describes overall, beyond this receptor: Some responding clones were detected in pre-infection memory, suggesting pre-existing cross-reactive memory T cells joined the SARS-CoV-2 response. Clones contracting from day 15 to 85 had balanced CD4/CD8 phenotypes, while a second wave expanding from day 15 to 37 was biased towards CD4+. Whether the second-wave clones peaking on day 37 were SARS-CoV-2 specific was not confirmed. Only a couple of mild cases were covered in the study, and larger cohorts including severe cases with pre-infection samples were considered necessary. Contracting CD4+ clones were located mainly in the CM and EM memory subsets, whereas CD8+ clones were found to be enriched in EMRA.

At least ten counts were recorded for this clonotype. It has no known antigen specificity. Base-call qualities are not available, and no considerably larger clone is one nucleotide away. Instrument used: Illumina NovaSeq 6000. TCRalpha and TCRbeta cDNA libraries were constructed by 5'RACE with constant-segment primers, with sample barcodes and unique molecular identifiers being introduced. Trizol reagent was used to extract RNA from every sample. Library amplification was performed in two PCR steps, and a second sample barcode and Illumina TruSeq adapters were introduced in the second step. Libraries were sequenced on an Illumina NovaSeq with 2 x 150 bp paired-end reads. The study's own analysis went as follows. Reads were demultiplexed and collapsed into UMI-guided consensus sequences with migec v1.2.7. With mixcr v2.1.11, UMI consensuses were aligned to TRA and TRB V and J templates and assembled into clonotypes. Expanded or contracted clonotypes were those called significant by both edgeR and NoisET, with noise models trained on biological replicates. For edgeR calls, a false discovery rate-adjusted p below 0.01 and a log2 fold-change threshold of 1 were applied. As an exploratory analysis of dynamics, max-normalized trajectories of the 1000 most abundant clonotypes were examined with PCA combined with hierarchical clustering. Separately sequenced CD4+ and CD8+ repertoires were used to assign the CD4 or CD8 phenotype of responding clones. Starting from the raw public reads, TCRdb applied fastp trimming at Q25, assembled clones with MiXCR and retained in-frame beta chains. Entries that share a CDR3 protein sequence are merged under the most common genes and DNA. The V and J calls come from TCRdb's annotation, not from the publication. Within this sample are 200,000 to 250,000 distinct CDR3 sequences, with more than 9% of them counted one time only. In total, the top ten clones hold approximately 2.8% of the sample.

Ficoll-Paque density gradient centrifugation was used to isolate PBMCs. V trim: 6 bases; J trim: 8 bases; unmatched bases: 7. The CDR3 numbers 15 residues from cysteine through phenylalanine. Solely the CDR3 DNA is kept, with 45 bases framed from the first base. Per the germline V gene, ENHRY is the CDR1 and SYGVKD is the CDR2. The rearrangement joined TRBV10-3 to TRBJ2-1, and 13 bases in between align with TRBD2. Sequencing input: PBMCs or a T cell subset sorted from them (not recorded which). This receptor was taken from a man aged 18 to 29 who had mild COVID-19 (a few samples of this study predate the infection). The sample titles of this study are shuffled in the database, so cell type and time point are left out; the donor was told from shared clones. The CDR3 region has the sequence CAIRQGLAGVDEQFF. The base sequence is TGTGCCATCAGGCAAGGACTAGCGGGGGTGGATGAGCAGTTCTTC.